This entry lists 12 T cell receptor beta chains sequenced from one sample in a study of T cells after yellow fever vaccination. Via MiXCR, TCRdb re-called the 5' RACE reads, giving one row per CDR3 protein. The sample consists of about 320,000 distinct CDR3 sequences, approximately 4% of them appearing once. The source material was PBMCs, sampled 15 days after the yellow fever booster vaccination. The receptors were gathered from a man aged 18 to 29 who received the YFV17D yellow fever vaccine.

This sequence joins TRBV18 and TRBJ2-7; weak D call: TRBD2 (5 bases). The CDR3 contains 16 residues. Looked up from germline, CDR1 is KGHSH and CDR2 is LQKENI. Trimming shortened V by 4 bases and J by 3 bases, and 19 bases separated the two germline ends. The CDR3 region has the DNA TGTGCCAGCTCACGTGGTGTCAATCCGGGAAACTACGAGCAGTACTTC. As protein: CASSRGVNPGNYEQYF.

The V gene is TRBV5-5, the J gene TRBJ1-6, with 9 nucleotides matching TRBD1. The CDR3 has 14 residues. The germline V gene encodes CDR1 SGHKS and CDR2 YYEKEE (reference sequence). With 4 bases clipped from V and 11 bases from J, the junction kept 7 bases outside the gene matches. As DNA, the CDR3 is TGTGCCAGCAGCCCGGACAGGGGATTTGCACCCCTCCACTTT. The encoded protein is CASSPDRGFAPLHF. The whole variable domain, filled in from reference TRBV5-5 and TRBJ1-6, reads DAGVTQSPTHLIKTRGQQVTLRCSPISGHKSVSWYQQVLGQGPQFIFQYYEKEERGRGNFPDRFSARQFPNYSSELNVNALLLGDSALYLCASSPDRGFAPLHFGNGTRLTVT.

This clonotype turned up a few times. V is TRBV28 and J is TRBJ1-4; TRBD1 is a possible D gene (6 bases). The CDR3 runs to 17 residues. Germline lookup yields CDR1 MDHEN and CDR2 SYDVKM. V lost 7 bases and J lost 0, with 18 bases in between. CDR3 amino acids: CASTPLVGGPTNEKLFF. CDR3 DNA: TGTGCCAGCACTCCCCTGGTTGGGGGCCCAACTAATGAAAAACTGTTTTTT.

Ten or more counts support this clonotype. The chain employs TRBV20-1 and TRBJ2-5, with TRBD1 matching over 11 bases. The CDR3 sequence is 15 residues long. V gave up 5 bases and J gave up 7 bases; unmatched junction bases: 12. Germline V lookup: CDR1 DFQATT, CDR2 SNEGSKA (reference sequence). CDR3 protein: CSARPADRGRGTQYF. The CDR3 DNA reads TGCAGTGCTCGGCCGGCGGACAGGGGGCGAGGGACCCAGTACTTC.

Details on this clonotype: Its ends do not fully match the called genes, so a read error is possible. The CDR3 DNA follows: TGTGCCAGCAGTTGGGGGGTTACAACTAGTGAAAAACTGTTTTTT. Translation gives CASSWGVTTSEKLFF. The V call is TRBV28, the J call TRBJ1-4, with D possibly TRBD1 on 5 matching bases. This CDR3 region has 15 residues. The germline V gene encodes CDR1 MDHEN and CDR2 SYDVKM.

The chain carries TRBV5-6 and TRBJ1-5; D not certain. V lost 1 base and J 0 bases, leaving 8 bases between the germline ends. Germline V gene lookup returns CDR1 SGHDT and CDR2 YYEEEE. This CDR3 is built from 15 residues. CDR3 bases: TGTGCCAGCAGCTTGAGGCAGTCTAGCAATCAGCCCCAGCATTTT. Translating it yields CASSLRQSSNQPQHF.

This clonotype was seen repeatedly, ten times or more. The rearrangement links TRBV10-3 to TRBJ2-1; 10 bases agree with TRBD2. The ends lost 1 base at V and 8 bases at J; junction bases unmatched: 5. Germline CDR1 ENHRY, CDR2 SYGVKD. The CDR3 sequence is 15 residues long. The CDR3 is CAISELAGGRYEQFF. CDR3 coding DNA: TGTGCCATCAGTGAGTTAGCGGGGGGTAGGTATGAGCAGTTCTTC.

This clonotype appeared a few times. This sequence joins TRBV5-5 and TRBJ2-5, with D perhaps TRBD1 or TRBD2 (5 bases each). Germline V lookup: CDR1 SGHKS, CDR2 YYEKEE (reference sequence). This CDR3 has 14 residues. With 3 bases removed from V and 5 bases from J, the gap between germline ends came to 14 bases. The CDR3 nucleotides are TGTGCCAGCAGCTGGCCGGGACCACCGGAGACCCAGTACTTC. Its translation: CASSWPGPPETQYF.

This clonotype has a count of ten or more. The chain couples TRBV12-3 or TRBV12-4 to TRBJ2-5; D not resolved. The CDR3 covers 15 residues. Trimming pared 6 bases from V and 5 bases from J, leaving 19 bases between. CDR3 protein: CASSPGGSVGETQYF. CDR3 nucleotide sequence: TGTGCCAGCAGCCCGGGCGGCAGTGTTGGCGAGACCCAGTACTTC.

For the CDR3, the DNA is TGTGCCATCAGTTTAACTAGCGGGGGCAACACCGGGGAGCTGTTTTTT. Encoded protein: CAISLTSGGNTGELFF. The chain recombines TRBV10-3 with TRBJ2-2; the match to TRBD2 covers 11 bases. The germline V gene encodes CDR1 ENHRY and CDR2 SYGVKD. Germline trimming cut 5 bases from V and 2 bases from J; bases unmatched to any gene: 4. The CDR3 sequence is 16 residues long.

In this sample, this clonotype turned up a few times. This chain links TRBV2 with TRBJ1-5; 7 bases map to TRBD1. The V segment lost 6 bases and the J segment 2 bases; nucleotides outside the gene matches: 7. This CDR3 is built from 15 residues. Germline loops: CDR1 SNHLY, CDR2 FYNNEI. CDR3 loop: CASSRGVSGNQPQHF. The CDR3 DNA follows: TGTGCCAGCAGCAGGGGGGTTAGTGGCAATCAGCCCCAGCATTTT.

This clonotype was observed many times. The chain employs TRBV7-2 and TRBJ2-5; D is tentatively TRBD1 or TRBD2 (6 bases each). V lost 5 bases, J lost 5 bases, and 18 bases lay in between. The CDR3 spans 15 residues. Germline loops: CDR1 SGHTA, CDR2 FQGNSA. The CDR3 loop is CASSRLRGGRETQYF. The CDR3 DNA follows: TGTGCCAGCAGCCGTCTCAGAGGGGGGCGGGAGACCCAGTACTTC.